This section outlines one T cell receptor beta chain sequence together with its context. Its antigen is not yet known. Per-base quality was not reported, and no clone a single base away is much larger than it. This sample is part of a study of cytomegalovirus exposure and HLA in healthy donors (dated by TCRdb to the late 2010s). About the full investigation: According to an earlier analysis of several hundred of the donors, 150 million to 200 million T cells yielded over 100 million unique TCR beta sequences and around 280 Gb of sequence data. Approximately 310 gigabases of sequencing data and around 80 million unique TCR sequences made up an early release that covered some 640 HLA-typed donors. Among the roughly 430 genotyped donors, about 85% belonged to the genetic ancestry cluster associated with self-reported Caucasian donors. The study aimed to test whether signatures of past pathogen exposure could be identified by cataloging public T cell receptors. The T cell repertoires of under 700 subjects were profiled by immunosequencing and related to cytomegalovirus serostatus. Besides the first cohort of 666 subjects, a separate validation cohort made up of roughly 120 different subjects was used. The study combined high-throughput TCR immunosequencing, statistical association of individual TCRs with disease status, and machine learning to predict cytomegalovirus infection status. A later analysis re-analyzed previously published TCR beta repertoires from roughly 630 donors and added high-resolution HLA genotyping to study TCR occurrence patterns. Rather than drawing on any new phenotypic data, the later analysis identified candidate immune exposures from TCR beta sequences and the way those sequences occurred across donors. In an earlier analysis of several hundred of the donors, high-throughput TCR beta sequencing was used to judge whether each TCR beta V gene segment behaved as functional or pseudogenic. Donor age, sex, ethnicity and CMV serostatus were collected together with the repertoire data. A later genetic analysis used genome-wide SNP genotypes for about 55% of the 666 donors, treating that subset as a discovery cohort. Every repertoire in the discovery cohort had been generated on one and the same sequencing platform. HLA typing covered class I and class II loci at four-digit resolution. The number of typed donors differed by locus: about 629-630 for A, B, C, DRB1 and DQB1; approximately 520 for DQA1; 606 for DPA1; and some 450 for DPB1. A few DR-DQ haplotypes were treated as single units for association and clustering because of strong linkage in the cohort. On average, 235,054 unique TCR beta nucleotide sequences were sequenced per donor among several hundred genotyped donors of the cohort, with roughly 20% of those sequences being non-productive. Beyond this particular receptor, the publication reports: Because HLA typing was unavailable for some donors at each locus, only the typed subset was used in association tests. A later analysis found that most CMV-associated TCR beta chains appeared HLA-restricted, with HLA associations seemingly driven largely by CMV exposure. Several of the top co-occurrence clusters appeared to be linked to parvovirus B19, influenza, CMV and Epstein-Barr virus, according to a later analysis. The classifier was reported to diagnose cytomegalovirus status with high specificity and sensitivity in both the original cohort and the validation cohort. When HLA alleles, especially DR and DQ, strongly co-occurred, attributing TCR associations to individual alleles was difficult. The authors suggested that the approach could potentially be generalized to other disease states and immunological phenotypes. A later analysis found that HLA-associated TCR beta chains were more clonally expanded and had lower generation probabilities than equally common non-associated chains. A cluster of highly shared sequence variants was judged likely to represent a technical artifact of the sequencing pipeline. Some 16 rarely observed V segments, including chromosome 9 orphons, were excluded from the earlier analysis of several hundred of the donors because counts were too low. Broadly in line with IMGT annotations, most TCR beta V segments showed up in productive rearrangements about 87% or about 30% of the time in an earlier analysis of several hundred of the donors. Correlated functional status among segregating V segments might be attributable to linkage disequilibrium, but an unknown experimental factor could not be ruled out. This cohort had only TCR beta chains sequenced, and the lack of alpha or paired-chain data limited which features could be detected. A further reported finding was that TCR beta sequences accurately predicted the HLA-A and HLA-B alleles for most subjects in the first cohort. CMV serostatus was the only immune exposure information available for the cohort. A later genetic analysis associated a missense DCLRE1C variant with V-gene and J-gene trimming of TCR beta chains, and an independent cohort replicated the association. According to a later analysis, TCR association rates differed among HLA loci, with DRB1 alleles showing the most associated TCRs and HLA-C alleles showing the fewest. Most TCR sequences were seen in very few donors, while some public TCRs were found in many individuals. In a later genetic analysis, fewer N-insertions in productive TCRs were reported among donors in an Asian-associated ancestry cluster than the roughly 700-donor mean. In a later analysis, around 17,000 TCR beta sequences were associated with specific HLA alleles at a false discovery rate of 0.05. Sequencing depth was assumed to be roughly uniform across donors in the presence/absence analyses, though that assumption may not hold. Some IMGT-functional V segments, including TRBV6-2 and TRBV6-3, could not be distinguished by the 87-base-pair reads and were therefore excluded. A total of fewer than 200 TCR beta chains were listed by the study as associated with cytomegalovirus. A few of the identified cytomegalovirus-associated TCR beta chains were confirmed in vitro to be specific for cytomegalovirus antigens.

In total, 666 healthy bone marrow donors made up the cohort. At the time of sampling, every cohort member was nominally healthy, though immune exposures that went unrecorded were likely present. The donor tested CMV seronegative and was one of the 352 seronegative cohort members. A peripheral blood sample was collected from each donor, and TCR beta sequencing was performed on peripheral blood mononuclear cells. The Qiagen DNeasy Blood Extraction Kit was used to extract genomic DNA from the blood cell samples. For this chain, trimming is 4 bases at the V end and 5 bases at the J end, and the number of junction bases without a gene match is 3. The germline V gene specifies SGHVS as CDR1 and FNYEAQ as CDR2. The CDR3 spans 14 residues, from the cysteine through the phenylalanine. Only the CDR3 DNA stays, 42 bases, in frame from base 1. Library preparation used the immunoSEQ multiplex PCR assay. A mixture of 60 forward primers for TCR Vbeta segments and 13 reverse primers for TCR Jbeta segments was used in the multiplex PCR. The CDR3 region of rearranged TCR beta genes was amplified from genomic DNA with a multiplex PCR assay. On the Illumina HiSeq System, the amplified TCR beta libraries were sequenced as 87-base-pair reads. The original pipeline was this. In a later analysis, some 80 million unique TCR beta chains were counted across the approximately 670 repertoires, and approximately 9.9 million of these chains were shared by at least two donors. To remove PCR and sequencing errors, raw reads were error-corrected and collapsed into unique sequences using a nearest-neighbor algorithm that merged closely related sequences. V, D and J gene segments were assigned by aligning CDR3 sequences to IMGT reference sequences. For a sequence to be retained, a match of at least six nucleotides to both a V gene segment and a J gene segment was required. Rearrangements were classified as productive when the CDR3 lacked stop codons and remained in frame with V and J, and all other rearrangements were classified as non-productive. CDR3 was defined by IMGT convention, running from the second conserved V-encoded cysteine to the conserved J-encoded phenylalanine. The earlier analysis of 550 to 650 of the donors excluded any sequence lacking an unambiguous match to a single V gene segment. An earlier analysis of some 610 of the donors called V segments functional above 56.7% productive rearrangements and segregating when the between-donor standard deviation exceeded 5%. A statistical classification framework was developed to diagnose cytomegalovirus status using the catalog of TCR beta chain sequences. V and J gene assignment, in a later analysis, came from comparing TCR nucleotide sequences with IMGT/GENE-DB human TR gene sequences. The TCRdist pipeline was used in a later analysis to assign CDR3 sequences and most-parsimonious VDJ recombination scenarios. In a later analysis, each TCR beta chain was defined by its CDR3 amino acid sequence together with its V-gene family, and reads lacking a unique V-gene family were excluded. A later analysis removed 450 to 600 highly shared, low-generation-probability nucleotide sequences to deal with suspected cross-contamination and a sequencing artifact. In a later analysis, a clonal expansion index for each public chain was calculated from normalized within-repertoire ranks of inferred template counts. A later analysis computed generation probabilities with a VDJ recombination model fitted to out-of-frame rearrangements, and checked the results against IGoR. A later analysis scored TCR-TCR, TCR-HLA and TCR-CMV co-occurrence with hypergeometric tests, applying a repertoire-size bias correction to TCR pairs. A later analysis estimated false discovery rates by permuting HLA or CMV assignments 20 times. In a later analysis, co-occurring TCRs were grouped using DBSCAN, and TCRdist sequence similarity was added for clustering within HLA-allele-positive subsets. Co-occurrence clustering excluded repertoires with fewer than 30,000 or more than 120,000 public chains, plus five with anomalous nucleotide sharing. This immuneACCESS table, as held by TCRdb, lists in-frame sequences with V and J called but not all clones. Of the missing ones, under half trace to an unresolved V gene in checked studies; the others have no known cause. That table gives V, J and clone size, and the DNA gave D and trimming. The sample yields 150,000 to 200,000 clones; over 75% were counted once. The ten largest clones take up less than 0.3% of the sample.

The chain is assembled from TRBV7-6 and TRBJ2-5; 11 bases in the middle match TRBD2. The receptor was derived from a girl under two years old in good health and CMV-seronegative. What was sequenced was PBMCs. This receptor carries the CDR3 CASSSGLAGETQYF. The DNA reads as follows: TGTGCCAGCAGCTCCGGACTAGCGGGCGAGACCCAGTACTTC.